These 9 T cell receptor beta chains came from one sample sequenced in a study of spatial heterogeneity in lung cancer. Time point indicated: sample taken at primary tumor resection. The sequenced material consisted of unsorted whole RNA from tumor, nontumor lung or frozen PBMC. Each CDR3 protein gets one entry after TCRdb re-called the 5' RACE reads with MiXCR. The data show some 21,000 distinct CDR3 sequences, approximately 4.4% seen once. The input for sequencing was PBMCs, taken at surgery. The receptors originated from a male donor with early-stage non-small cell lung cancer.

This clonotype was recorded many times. DNA for the CDR3: TGCAGTGCAACCGGGACGGTGAACTATGGCTACACCTTC. This sequence encodes CSATGTVNYGYTF. This rearrangement joins TRBV20-1 to TRBJ1-2; tentatively, D is TRBD1 (5 bases). V was shortened by 6 bases and J by 2 bases, with 13 bases between the two germline ends. Germline-derived CDR1 and CDR2 are DFQATT and SNEGSKA (reference sequence). This CDR3 contains 13 residues.

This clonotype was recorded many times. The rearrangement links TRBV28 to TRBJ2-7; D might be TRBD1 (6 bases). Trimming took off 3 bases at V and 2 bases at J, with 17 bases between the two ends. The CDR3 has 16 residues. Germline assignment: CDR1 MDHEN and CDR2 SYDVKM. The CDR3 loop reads CASSFSLQGLTYEQYF. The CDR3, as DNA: TGTGCCAGCAGTTTCTCCCTCCAGGGGTTGACCTACGAGCAGTACTTC.

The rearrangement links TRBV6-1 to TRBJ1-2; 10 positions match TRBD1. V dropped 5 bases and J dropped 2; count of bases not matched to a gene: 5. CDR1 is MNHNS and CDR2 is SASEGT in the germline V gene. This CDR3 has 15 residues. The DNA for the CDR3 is TGTGCCAGCAGTTCGCCGGGACAGGGGAACTATGGCTACACCTTC. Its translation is CASSSPGQGNYGYTF.

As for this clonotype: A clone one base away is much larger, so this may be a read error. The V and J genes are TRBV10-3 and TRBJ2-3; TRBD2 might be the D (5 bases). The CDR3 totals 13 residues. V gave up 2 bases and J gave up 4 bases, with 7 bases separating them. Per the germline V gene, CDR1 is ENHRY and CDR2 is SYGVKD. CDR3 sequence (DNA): TGTGCCATCAGTGAGACGGACTCAGATACGCAGTATTTT. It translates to CAISETDSDTQYF.

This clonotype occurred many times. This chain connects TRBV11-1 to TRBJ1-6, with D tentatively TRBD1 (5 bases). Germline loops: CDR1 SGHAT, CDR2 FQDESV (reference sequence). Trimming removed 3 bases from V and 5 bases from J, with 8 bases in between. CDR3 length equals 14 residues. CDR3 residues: CASSFKGNNSPLHF. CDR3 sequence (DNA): TGTGCCAGCAGCTTCAAGGGGAATAATTCACCCCTCCACTTT.

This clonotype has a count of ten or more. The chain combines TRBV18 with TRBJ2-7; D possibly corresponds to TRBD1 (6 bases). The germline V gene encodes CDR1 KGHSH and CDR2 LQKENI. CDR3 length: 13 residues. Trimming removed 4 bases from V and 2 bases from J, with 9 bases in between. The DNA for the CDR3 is TGTGCCAGCTCACGGGACAACACCTACGAGCAGTACTTC. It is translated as CASSRDNTYEQYF.

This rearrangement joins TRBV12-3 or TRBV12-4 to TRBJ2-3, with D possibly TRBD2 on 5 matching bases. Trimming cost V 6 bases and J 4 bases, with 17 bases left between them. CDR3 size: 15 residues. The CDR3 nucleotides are TGTGCCAGCAGCCCCGCGGGCGCGCGGGCAGATACGCAGTATTTT. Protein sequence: CASSPAGARADTQYF.

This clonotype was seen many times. The chain's CDR3 is CASSQVGGGERTDTQYF. As DNA, the CDR3 is TGTGCCAGCAGCCAAGTCGGGGGCGGGGAGCGCACAGATACGCAGTATTTT. V usage is TRBV7-9 and J usage is TRBJ2-3; D is possibly TRBD1 or TRBD2 (6 bases each). V was trimmed by 5 bases and J by 1 base, leaving 19 bases between them. This CDR3 has 17 residues. Per germline, CDR1 SEHNR and CDR2 FQNEAQ (reference sequence).

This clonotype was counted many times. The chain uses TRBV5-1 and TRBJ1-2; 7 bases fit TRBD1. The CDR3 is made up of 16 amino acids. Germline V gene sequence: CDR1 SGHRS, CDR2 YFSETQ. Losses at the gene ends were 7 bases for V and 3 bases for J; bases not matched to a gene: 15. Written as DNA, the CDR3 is TGCGCCAGCGGAAGGGACAGCCCCAAAAGGGACTATGGCTACACCTTC. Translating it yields CASGRDSPKRDYGYTF.